These 9 T cell receptor beta chains were sequenced from one sample in a study of Ad26.COV2.S vaccination and SARS-CoV-2 variants. Treatment meaning: over 15 received Ad26.COV2.S at low or high dose, single or two shots; 5 received placebo; per-sample allocation not given. Samples analyzed were those drawn on day 63 after the first vaccine or placebo injection. Profiling relied on immunoSEQ multiplex PCR, and the TCRdb table lists in-frame clones only, not all of them. The sample includes over 200,000 clones, more than 75% of them seen just once. The material sequenced was peripheral blood, taken in a trial of Ad26.COV2.S vaccine versus placebo. The receptors come from a person between 18 and 65 years old who received the Ad26.COV2.S COVID-19 vaccine or a placebo.

The count of this clone is one. The rearrangement links TRBV14 to TRBJ2-2; 8 bases are shared with TRBD2. Trimming at V came to 1 base and at J to 4 bases, leaving 2 bases not matched to a gene. The CDR3 consists of 15 residues. Germline CDR1 and CDR2: SGHDN and FVKESK. CDR3 in DNA: TGTGCCAGCAGCCAAGCGGGGGGGCTCACCGGGGAGCTGTTTTTT. Translation gives CASSQAGGLTGELFF. Variable domain in full (rest from reference TRBV14 and TRBJ2-2): EAGVTQFPSHSVIEKGQTVTLRCDPISGHDNLYWYRRVMGKEIKFLLHFVKESKQDESGMPNNRFLAERTGGTYSTLKVQPAELEDSGVYFCASSQAGGLTGELFFGEGSRLTVL.

The chain carries TRBV5-1 and TRBJ2-3; D not certain. This CDR3 spans 14 amino acids. V was trimmed by 0 bases and J by 3 bases, leaving 8 bases between them. Germline loops: CDR1 SGHRS, CDR2 YFSETQ. The CDR3 loop is CASSLVKTTDTQYF. CDR3 DNA sequence: TGCGCCAGCAGCTTGGTAAAGACTACAGATACGCAGTATTTT.

The V and J genes are TRBV7-9 and TRBJ2-1; D is unclear. Germline values: CDR1 SEHNR, CDR2 FQNEAQ (reference sequence). The CDR3 runs to 12 residues. Trimming pared 11 bases from V and 7 bases from J, leaving 15 bases between. This CDR3 is CAGDKGLNEQFF. The CDR3 DNA reads TGTGCCGGAGACAAGGGCCTTAATGAGCAGTTCTTC.

This chain links TRBV9 with TRBJ2-3; 10 positions match TRBD2. This CDR3 spans 13 amino acids. Trimming removed 0 bases from V and 9 bases from J; junction bases left unmatched: 1. CDR1 is SGDLS, CDR2 YYNGEE, per germline. CDR3 nucleotide sequence: TGTGCCAGCAGCGTAGAGACTAGCGGGACGCAGTATTTT. This sequence encodes CASSVETSGTQYF.

The V and J genes are TRBV28 and TRBJ2-7, with D maybe TRBD2 (6 bases). This CDR3 has 17 residues. V lost 3 bases to trimming and J lost 4 bases, with 22 bases between them. Germline CDR1 and CDR2: MDHEN and SYDVKM. CDR3 region: CASSFLFYSGLAYEQYF. In DNA form, the CDR3 reads TGTGCCAGCAGTTTTTTGTTTTACAGCGGGTTAGCGTACGAGCAGTACTTC.

V and J are TRBV7-2 and TRBJ2-4, with 9 bases aligning to TRBD2. This CDR3 comprises 13 residues. CDR1 is SGHTA and CDR2 is FQGNSA in the germline V gene. V lost 5 bases and J lost 8; bases outside the gene matches: 4. The CDR3 is CASSRTSVDIQYF. The CDR3 DNA is TGTGCCAGCAGCCGGACTAGCGTGGACATTCAGTACTTC.

J is TRBJ2-1 and V is TRBV30; D is possibly TRBD2 (6 bases). The CDR3 is 14 residues long. Trimming took 4 bases from V and 9 from J, leaving 19 bases between them. Germline V CDR1 and CDR2: GTSNPN, SVGIG (reference sequence). The DNA of the CDR3 is TGTGCCTGGAACGGGGTTCCCTCAGCGGGTGAGCAGTTCTTC. Protein sequence: CAWNGVPSAGEQFF.

The table lists this clone with a few counts. Sequence at one end of the junction differs from germline and may be a read error. The rearrangement joins TRBV7-7 to TRBJ2-7; D is undetermined. The length of the CDR3 is 15 residues. The germline CDR1 and CDR2 sequences are SSHAT and FNYEAQ (reference sequence). Written as DNA, the CDR3 is TGTGCTAGCAGCCGACTGTGGGGTCCGGCTTACGAGCAGTACTTC. It codes for CASSRLWGPAYEQYF.

The chain couples TRBV9 to TRBJ2-7, with unresolved D. The CDR3 extends over 14 amino acids. Trimming took off 6 bases at V and 1 base at J, with 14 bases between the two ends. Germline assignment: CDR1 SGDLS and CDR2 YYNGEE. In DNA form, the CDR3 reads TGTGCCAGCACCCCCTCCCTCCTTTCCTACGAGCAGTACTTC. Translation gives CASTPSLLSYEQYF.